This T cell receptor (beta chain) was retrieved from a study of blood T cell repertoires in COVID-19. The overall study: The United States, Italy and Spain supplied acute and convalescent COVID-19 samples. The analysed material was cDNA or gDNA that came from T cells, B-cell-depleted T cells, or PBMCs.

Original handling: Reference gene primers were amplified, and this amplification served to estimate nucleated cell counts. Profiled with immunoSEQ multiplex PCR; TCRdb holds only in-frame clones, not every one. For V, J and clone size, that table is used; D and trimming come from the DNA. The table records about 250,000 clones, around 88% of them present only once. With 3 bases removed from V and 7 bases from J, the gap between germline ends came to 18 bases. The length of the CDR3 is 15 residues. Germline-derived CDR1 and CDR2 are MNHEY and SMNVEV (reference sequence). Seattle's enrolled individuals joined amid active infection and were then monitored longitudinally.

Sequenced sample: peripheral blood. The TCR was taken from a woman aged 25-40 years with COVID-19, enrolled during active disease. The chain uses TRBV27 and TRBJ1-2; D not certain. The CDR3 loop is CASSLEGGQVSGYTF. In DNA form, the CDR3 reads TGTGCCAGCAGTTTGGAGGGAGGGCAGGTCTCTGGCTACACCTTC.